This T cell receptor beta chain was profiled in a study of cytomegalovirus exposure and HLA in healthy donors. CDR3 length: 10 amino acids. Germline-derived CDR1 and CDR2 are DFQATT and SNEGSKA (reference sequence). Trimming cost V 6 bases and J 8 bases, with 10 bases left between them. The PCR had 60 Vbeta and 13 Jbeta primers. Sequencing used immunoSEQ multiplex PCR; TCRdb keeps in-frame clones, though not all of them. Among 200,000 or so clones, roughly 73% were seen once, and the ten largest hold roughly 2.1%. The chain couples TRBV20-1 to TRBJ1-2, with D unclear. This TCR derives from a woman aged 25 to 39 in good health and CMV-seropositive. The sequencing sample was made of PBMCs. As DNA, the CDR3 is TGCAGTGCCAAAACGGAGGGCTACACCTTC. Its protein product is CSAKTEGYTF.